The 31 T cell receptor beta chains reported below all come from one sample, sequenced in a study of CD8 T cells in ankylosing spondylitis. TCRdb processed the 5' RACE reads anew with MiXCR; each CDR3 protein has one entry. The sample shows approximately 290,000 distinct CDR3 sequences, around 21% of them seen only once. The sequenced sample was blood, either unsorted or a sorted T cell fraction (not recorded which). The receptor set was obtained from a female donor with ankylosing spondylitis or in good health (not recorded which).

The J gene is TRBJ2-1, the V gene TRBV19; 11 nucleotides agree with TRBD2. Trimming cost V 1 base and J 5 bases; bases outside gene matches: 4. Germline CDR1 is LNHDA and CDR2 is SQIVND (reference sequence). The CDR3 contains 16 residues. The CDR3 DNA sequence: TGTGCCAGTAGTATAGGGGGGACTAGCGGTGACAATGAGCAGTTCTTC. This codes for CASSIGGTSGDNEQFF.

The chain combines TRBV5-5 with TRBJ2-1; tentatively, D is TRBD2 (6 bases). The V end lost 4 bases, the J end lost 3 bases, and 11 bases lay between the germline ends. Germline V CDR1 and CDR2: SGHKS, YYEKEE (reference sequence). This CDR3 has 14 amino acids. DNA of the CDR3: TGTGCCAGCAGCCCCTTGCGGGGCTACAATGAGCAGTTCTTC. It is translated as CASSPLRGYNEQFF.

There are a few counts of this clonotype. This chain joins TRBV5-5 and TRBJ2-3; TRBD1 might be the D (5 bases). V lost 0 bases and J lost 3, with 11 bases in between. This CDR3 contains 15 residues. Germline CDR1 SGHKS, CDR2 YYEKEE (reference sequence). The CDR3 region has the DNA TGTGCCAGCAGCTTGGGGGGCGGTCCGACAGATACGCAGTATTTT. It is translated as CASSLGGGPTDTQYF. Drawing the rest from reference TRBV5-5 and TRBJ2-3, the complete variable domain is DAGVTQSPTHLIKTRGQQVTLRCSPISGHKSVSWYQQVLGQGPQFIFQYYEKEERGRGNFPDRFSARQFPNYSSELNVNALLLGDSALYLCASSLGGGPTDTQYFGPGTRLTVL.

This clonotype has just one count. This rearrangement joins TRBV20-1 to TRBJ2-3; weak D call: TRBD1 (7 bases). This CDR3 has 13 residues. Trimming took off 6 bases at V and 6 bases at J, with 16 bases between the two ends. CDR1 DFQATT and CDR2 SNEGSKA come from the germline V gene (reference sequence). CDR3 residues: CSAQGGDGDTQYF. The DNA of the CDR3 is TGCAGTGCGCAGGGGGGCGACGGGGATACGCAGTATTTT.

This clonotype has only a few counts. V usage is TRBV19 and J usage is TRBJ2-1; 11 bases align to TRBD2. Germline lookup yields CDR1 LNHDA and CDR2 SQIVND (reference sequence). The CDR3 is 16 amino acids. J was trimmed by 4 bases and V by 2 bases; bases with no gene match: 4. In DNA form, the CDR3 reads TGTGCCAGTAGTATAAGGACTAGCGGGCTTTACAATGAGCAGTTCTTC. This gives the protein CASSIRTSGLYNEQFF.

The chain couples TRBV6-2 or TRBV6-3 to TRBJ2-7; D uncertain. Trimming left V 5 bases short and J 6 bases short, with 14 bases between. The germline CDR1 and CDR2 sequences are MNHEY and SVGEGT. This CDR3 spans 13 amino acids. The DNA of the CDR3 is TGTGCCAGCAGTCCACGTGTTGCCGGCGAGCAGTACTTC. It yields the protein CASSPRVAGEQYF.

The V and J genes are TRBV6-2 or TRBV6-3 and TRBJ2-7, with D maybe TRBD1 (5 bases). V lost 6 bases and J lost 2, with 14 bases in between. The germline CDR1 and CDR2 sequences are MNHEY and SVGEGT. The CDR3 has 14 residues. The CDR3 coding sequence is TGTGCCAGCAGGCAACAGGTCCCCACCTACGAGCAGTACTTC. It is translated as CASRQQVPTYEQYF.

The CDR3 here is CASSLQGARGYTF. CDR3 bases: TGTGCCAGCAGTTTACAGGGGGCGCGTGGCTACACCTTC. The chain uses TRBV12-3 or TRBV12-4 and TRBJ1-2; 8 bases line up with TRBD1. J gave up 7 bases and V 2 bases, and 3 bases lay outside the gene matches. The CDR3 totals 13 residues.

This clonotype was seen more than once but under ten times. The V and J genes are TRBV20-1 and TRBJ1-5; D gene ambiguous. V was cut by 1 base and J by 5 bases, with 12 bases left in between. This CDR3 is 14 amino acids long. CDR1 is DFQATT and CDR2 is SNEGSKA in the germline V gene (reference sequence). CDR3 in amino acids: CSARVGSWDQPQHF. CDR3 sequence (DNA): TGCAGTGCTAGAGTTGGCAGCTGGGATCAGCCCCAGCATTTT.

This chain joins TRBV5-1 and TRBJ2-7; D might be TRBD2 (5 bases). The CDR3 loop spans 15 amino acids. V was trimmed by 3 bases and J by 4 bases, leaving 17 bases between them. CDR1 and CDR2 from the germline V gene are SGHRS and YFSETQ. CDR3 amino acids: CASSSLGGLTYEQYF. The DNA of the CDR3 is TGCGCCAGCAGCTCCCTTGGCGGGTTAACGTACGAGCAGTACTTC.

This clonotype has a handful of counts. The chain joins TRBV6-5 to TRBJ2-7; TRBD2 aligns across 10 bases. V lost 0 bases and J lost 4; bases outside the gene matches: 9. The CDR3 is 17 residues long. CDR1 and CDR2 (germline): MNHEY, SVGAGI. The CDR3 reads CASSYSYLAGGLYEQYF. The DNA for the CDR3 is TGTGCCAGCAGTTACTCCTACTTAGCGGGAGGTTTGTACGAGCAGTACTTC.

The chain carries TRBV19 and TRBJ2-3; TRBD2 agrees at 11 bases. Trimming at V came to 4 bases and at J to 4 bases, leaving 4 bases not matched to a gene. The CDR3 runs 15 residues. Germline assignment: CDR1 LNHDA and CDR2 SQIVND (reference sequence). The CDR3 coding sequence is TGTGCCAGTAGTAAGATAGCGGGAGGGCCAGATACGCAGTATTTT. As protein: CASSKIAGGPDTQYF.

The chain carries TRBV14 and TRBJ1-1; D not certain. Germline CDR1 is SGHDN and CDR2 is FVKESK. The CDR3 contains 14 residues. V was cut by 1 base and J by 2 bases, with 8 bases left in between. The CDR3 loop reads CASSQGRSNTEAFF. The CDR3, as DNA: TGTGCCAGCAGCCAAGGACGTTCCAACACTGAAGCTTTCTTT.

This clonotype was found many times. J is TRBJ2-7 and V is TRBV12-3 or TRBV12-4, with TRBD2 as a possible D gene (6 bases). The CDR3 has 13 residues. Trimming took off 3 bases at V and 3 bases at J, with 9 bases between the two ends. The CDR3 loop is CASSLYGSYEQYF. CDR3 bases: TGTGCCAGCAGTTTGTACGGGAGCTACGAGCAGTACTTC.

A few counts support this clonotype. The gene calls are TRBV29-1 and TRBJ2-5; D not certain. Germline V CDR1 and CDR2: SQVTM, ANQGSEA. Trimming pared 3 bases from V and 2 bases from J, leaving 13 bases between. CDR3 size: 14 residues. The CDR3 DNA sequence: TGCAGCGTTGAGCAGAAACTTCTGCAAGAGACCCAGTACTTC. Its protein is CSVEQKLLQETQYF.

This clonotype turned up a few times. This chain's CDR3 is CASSMGHLSYNEQFF. The DNA for the CDR3 is TGTGCCAGTAGTATGGGACACCTCTCCTACAATGAGCAGTTCTTC. This sequence joins TRBV19 and TRBJ2-1; weak D call: TRBD1 (6 bases). V was clipped by 3 bases and J by 0 bases, with 9 bases between them. The germline V gene has CDR1 LNHDA and CDR2 SQIVND (reference sequence). The CDR3 is made up of 15 amino acids.

The genes are TRBV5-1 and TRBJ2-7; TRBD1 agrees at 8 bases. V shed 6 bases, J shed 3 bases, and the junction held 5 bases outside the gene matches. The CDR3 has 13 amino acids. The V gene's germline CDR1 is SGHRS and CDR2 YFSETQ. CDR3 DNA sequence: TGCGCCAGCACCAAGACAGGGGACTACGAGCAGTACTTC. Amino acid sequence: CASTKTGDYEQYF.

This clonotype has a handful of counts. This chain joins TRBV19 and TRBJ2-5; no firm D call. Trimming shortened V by 8 bases and J by 2 bases, and 12 bases separated the two germline ends. CDR1 LNHDA and CDR2 SQIVND come from the germline V gene (reference sequence). CDR3 length: 13 residues. In DNA form, the CDR3 reads TGTGCCAGTCGCAGGAATTCGCAAGAGACCCAGTACTTC. This encodes CASRRNSQETQYF. Looking up the rest from reference TRBV19 and TRBJ2-5 gives the full variable domain: DGGITQSPKYLFRKEGQNVTLSCEQNLNHDAMYWYRQDPGQGLRLIYYSQIVNDFQKGDIAEGYSVSREKKESFPLTVTSAQKNPTAFYLCASRRNSQETQYFGPGTRLLVL.

This clonotype has only one observation. The junction differs from germline at one of its ends, possibly a read error. The chain links TRBV9 to TRBJ2-1; 8 bases are shared with TRBD2. The CDR3 contains 17 residues. CDR1 and CDR2 from the germline V gene are SGDLS and YYNGEE. The CDR3 region has the DNA TGTGCCAGCAGCGACCCCTTAGGGCGGGAGGCCTACCATGAGCAGTTCTTC. This gives the protein CASSDPLGREAYHEQFF.

This clonotype was counted many times. The J gene is TRBJ2-1, the V gene TRBV29-1; TRBD2 might be the D (5 bases). CDR3 size: 13 residues. Between the trimmed V and J ends, which lost 0 bases and 10 bases, there was a span of 13 bases. Germline values: CDR1 SQVTM, CDR2 ANQGSEA. The CDR3 nucleotides are TGCAGCGTTGAAGATCCCGAGGGTCTAGAGCAGTTCTTC. It translates to CSVEDPEGLEQFF.

This chain joins TRBV27 and TRBJ2-1; 8 bases match TRBD2. This CDR3 has 15 residues. Germline CDR1 is MNHEY and CDR2 is SMNVEV (reference sequence). The V segment lost 2 bases and the J segment 6 bases; nucleotides outside the gene matches: 6. The CDR3 region has the DNA TGTGCCAGCAGTTTACCCGGGAGGGCCTTCAATGAGCAGTTCTTC. Translated, it gives CASSLPGRAFNEQFF.

CDR3 region: CASSWVAEKNIQYF. In DNA form, the CDR3 reads TGTGCCAGCAGCTGGGTAGCGGAGAAAAACATTCAGTACTTC. The J gene is TRBJ2-4, the V gene TRBV7-2, with TRBD2 as a possible D gene (6 bases). Germline values: CDR1 SGHTA, CDR2 FQGNSA. The V gene lost 4 bases and the J gene lost 4 bases, with 11 bases spanning the gap. This CDR3 spans 14 amino acids.

This clonotype was counted at least ten times. The rearrangement uses TRBV10-3 and TRBJ2-3; D remains unclear. This CDR3 spans 17 amino acids. The germline V gene has CDR1 ENHRY and CDR2 SYGVKD. V was pared by 4 bases and J by 2 bases, with 19 bases between. The CDR3 DNA reads TGTGCCATCAGTGGTTCTCCGGTCAGAGCCCTCACAGATACGCAGTATTTT. The encoded protein is CAISGSPVRALTDTQYF.

This clonotype was counted at least ten times. The chain employs TRBV7-2 and TRBJ1-5; D not certain. Deletions cut 5 bases from V and 7 bases from J, with 12 bases between. Germline lookup yields CDR1 SGHTA and CDR2 FQGNSA. CDR3 size: 13 residues. The CDR3 sequence is CASSDGPGQPQHF. DNA for the CDR3: TGTGCCAGCAGCGATGGGCCGGGGCAGCCCCAGCATTTT. The whole variable domain, filled in from reference TRBV7-2 and TRBJ1-5, reads GAGVSQSPSNKVTEKGKDVELRCDPISGHTALYWYRQSLGQGLEFLIYFQGNSAPDKSGLPSDRFSAERTGGSVSTLTIQRTQQEDSAVYLCASSDGPGQPQHFGDGTRLSIL.

The V and J genes are TRBV3-1 and TRBJ2-1; 11 nucleotides align to TRBD2. The V gene end was trimmed by 2 bases and the J gene end by 0 bases; junction bases not matched to a gene: 12. CDR3 length: 20 residues. Per the germline V gene, CDR1 is LGHDT and CDR2 is YNNKEL (reference sequence). The CDR3 region is CASSQQGRLAGGSSYNEQFF. The CDR3, as DNA: TGTGCCAGCAGCCAACAGGGGAGGCTAGCGGGAGGAAGCTCCTACAATGAGCAGTTCTTC.

This clonotype was observed a few times. The CDR3 DNA reads TGCAGTGCCAGACCAACCCGGGACAGGGGGGCCGAGCAGTACTTC. Translating gives CSARPTRDRGAEQYF. This chain links TRBV20-1 with TRBJ2-7; 11 nucleotides line up with TRBD1. Germline V gene lookup returns CDR1 DFQATT and CDR2 SNEGSKA (reference sequence). The CDR3 is made up of 15 amino acids. V lost 6 bases and J lost 6; bases outside the gene matches: 13.

V gene TRBV4-2 combines with J gene TRBJ2-7, with TRBD2 matching 8 bases. V shed 2 bases, J shed 7 bases, and the junction held 13 bases outside the gene matches. The germline V gene has CDR1 LGHNA and CDR2 YNFKEQ. The CDR3 runs 16 residues. The CDR3 region is CASSQIMPGGPLEQYF. In DNA form, the CDR3 reads TGTGCCAGCAGCCAAATCATGCCGGGAGGGCCCTTGGAGCAGTACTTC.

The V and J genes are TRBV7-2 and TRBJ2-7, with 9 bases that match TRBD1. The CDR3 runs to 14 residues. Per germline, CDR1 SGHTA and CDR2 FQGNSA. Germline trimming cut 3 bases from V and 6 bases from J; bases unmatched to any gene: 6. CDR3 sequence (DNA): TGTGCCAGCAGCTTCGGACAGGGGACCTCCGAGCAGTACTTC. Its translation is CASSFGQGTSEQYF.

The chain recombines TRBV12-3 or TRBV12-4 with TRBJ1-6; no reliable D call. This CDR3 contains 13 residues. Trimming cost V 2 bases and J 7 bases, with 6 bases left between them. The chain's CDR3 is CASSLYGNSPLHF. Here the CDR3 DNA reads TGTGCCAGCAGTTTATACGGGAATTCACCCCTCCACTTT.

The table lists this clonotype with many counts. The chain couples TRBV10-1 to TRBJ1-2; no clear D gene. The germline V gene encodes CDR1 WNHNN and CDR2 SYGVQD (reference sequence). There are 12 residues in the CDR3. Trimming stripped 3 bases from V and 6 bases from J, with 8 bases between. The CDR3 coding sequence is TGCGCCAGCAGTGACAACGATCATGGCTACACCTTC. It codes for CASSDNDHGYTF.

The chain combines TRBV21-1 with TRBJ2-3. TRBV21-1 corresponds to a pseudogene. The CDR3 extends over 14 amino acids. The CDR3 here is CASTDPVSTDTQYF. The CDR3 DNA follows: TGTGCCAGCACCGACCCCGTAAGCACAGATACGCAGTATTTT.